This T cell receptor (beta chain) was sequenced in a study of T cell repertoires in aging, cancer and after chemotherapy. Across the whole study: Donor ages fell into six groups from 30 or younger up to 70 or older.

V lost 2 bases to trimming and J lost 0 bases, with 14 bases between them. CDR1 is GTSNPN and CDR2 is SVGIG in the germline V gene (reference sequence). The CDR3 runs 15 residues. This clonotype was seen more than once but under ten times. A mixed TRB-A/B primer pool amplified rearranged TRB by multiplex touch-down PCR. TCRdb processed the multiplex PCR reads anew with MiXCR; each CDR3 protein has one entry. The table lists a few thousand distinct CDR3 sequences, just under 45% of them singletons. Peripheral blood genomic DNA, not sorted cells or RNA, was the template. This receptor was obtained from a human donor with a solid tumor. The sequencing sample was made of blood. The V and J genes are TRBV30 and TRBJ2-7; a weak D match, TRBD2 (5 bases). CDR3 in amino acids: CAWSRLGSYSYEQYF. CDR3 coding DNA: TGTGCCTGGAGTCGCCTGGGGAGCTACTCCTACGAGCAGTACTTC. Variable domain in full (rest from reference TRBV30 and TRBJ2-7): SQTIHQWPATLVQPVGSPLSLECTVEGTSNPNLYWYRQAAGRGLQLLFYSVGIGQISSEVPQNLSASRPQDRQFILSSKKLLLSDSGFYLCAWSRLGSYSYEQYFGPGTRLTVT.